This T cell receptor (beta chain) was recovered during a study of Tregs in tolerant kidney transplant recipients. Study-wide background: Recipient PBMCs carried a CFSE label and met irradiated graft donor PBMCs for 6 days before FACS sorting.

Germline lookup yields CDR1 MNHEY and CDR2 SMNVEV (reference sequence). The CDR3 contains 14 residues. V was clipped by 2 bases and J by 8 bases, with 15 bases between them. Overall study results and limits: Validation in larger populations is needed because few patients were studied. This study did not directly address biological reproducibility. Activated donor B cell expansion appeared to reveal the most relevant donor-specific TCRbeta repertoire.

Assay: immunoSEQ multiplex PCR; the TCRdb copy retains only in-frame clones and omits some. The table has about 5,000 clones, under 45% seen once. By frequency in the sample, this clone is medium-sized. The antigen is not known. This clonotype originated in a human donor in good health. Sequencing was done on a sample of CD8+ T cells from blood cultured with allogeneic cells. The chain carries TRBV27 and TRBJ1-2, with D maybe TRBD1 (6 bases). The CDR3: CASSLGRGLSGYTF. As DNA, the CDR3 is TGTGCCAGCAGTTTAGGTCGGGGGCTATCGGGCTACACCTTC.